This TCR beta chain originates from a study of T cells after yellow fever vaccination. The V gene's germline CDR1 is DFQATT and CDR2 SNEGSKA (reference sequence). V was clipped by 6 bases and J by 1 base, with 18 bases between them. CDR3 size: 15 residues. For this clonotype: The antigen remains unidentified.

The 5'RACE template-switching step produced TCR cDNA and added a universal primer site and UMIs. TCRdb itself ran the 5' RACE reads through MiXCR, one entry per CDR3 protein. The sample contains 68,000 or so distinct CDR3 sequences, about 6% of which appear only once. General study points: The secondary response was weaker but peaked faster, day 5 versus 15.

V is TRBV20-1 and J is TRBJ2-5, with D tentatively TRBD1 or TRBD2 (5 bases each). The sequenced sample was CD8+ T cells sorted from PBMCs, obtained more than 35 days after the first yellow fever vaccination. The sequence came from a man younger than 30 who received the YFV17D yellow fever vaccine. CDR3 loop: CSADLVGEIQETQYF. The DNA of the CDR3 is TGCAGTGCCGACCTGGTGGGGGAGATCCAAGAGACCCAGTACTTC.